A single sample gave rise to the 9 T cell receptor beta chains below, sequenced in a study of cytomegalovirus exposure and HLA in healthy donors. PCR employed 60 Vbeta and 13 Jbeta primers. Sequenced by immunoSEQ multiplex PCR; TCRdb stores in-frame clones only, minus some. In the table there are 140,000 to 150,000 clones, roughly 10% of which are singletons. Sequences were obtained from PBMCs. Source of these receptors: a man aged 50-60 years in good health and CMV-seronegative.

Concerning this clone itself: The junction shows a germline mismatch at one end, possibly a read error. The chain links TRBV19 to TRBJ1-5, with a tentative D call TRBD1 (5 bases). Germline assignment: CDR1 LNHDA and CDR2 SQIVND (reference sequence). The CDR3 consists of 14 residues. The CDR3 bases are TGTGTCAGTTCTGGGGCATGGGGCAATCAGCCCCAGCATTTT. This translates into CVSSGAWGNQPQHF.

This clone was counted between two and nine times. V is TRBV16 and J is TRBJ1-1; TRBD1 might be the D (5 bases). The V gene's germline CDR1 is KGHSY and CDR2 FQNENV. This CDR3 has 15 amino acids. Trimming took off 0 bases at V and 4 bases at J, with 12 bases between the two ends. The CDR3, as DNA: TGTGCCAGCAGCCAATCAATAGGGGCGCCCACTGAAGCTTTCTTT. Protein product: CASSQSIGAPTEAFF.

The rearrangement uses TRBV7-9 and TRBJ1-5; the D gene is possibly TRBD1 (6 bases). In germline, CDR1 is SEHNR, CDR2 FQNEAQ (reference sequence). V gave up 1 base and J gave up 7 bases, with 14 bases separating them. CDR3 length equals 15 residues. The CDR3 protein is CASSLGQGREQPQHF. The CDR3 nucleotides are TGTGCCAGCAGCTTAGGGCAGGGGAGGGAACAGCCCCAGCATTTT.

The sample holds a few counts of this clone. This chain uses TRBV7-8 with TRBJ2-7; D gene unclear. Germline loops: CDR1 SGHVS, CDR2 FQNEAQ. Trimming stripped 0 bases from V and 6 bases from J, with 12 bases between. CDR3 length: 14 amino acids. The CDR3 loop reads CASSLARPPGEQYF. The CDR3, as DNA: TGTGCCAGCAGCTTAGCGAGGCCCCCCGGCGAGCAGTACTTC.

This clone was counted a few times. The chain couples TRBV30 to TRBJ2-7; D uncertain. Trimming stripped 0 bases from V and 3 bases from J, with 12 bases between. This CDR3 is 14 amino acids long. Germline CDR1 and CDR2: GTSNPN and SVGIG (reference sequence). The CDR3 reads CAWSVFRPDYEQYF. CDR3 nucleotides: TGTGCCTGGAGTGTTTTCAGGCCGGACTACGAGCAGTACTTC.

Only a few counts were recorded for this clone. CDR3 amino acids: CASSLTIGGYTF. DNA for the CDR3: TGTGCCAGCAGTTTGACAATCGGCGGCTACACCTTC. The rearrangement uses TRBV28 and TRBJ1-2, with D hard to call. CDR1 is MDHEN, CDR2 SYDVKM, per germline. This CDR3 region has 12 residues. Between the trimmed V and J ends, which lost 3 bases and 8 bases, there was a span of 10 bases.

The gene calls are TRBV27 and TRBJ2-3; 10 bases map to TRBD2. This CDR3 has 12 amino acids. Trimming cost V 3 bases and J 14 bases; bases outside gene matches: 5. Germline CDR1 MNHEY, CDR2 SMNVEV (reference sequence). This CDR3 is CASSFGSGRAYF. In DNA, the CDR3 is TGTGCCAGCAGTTTCGGGAGCGGGAGGGCGTATTTT.

This clone was seen a handful of times. J is TRBJ2-7 and V is TRBV28; 10 positions match TRBD1. The CDR3 is made up of 14 amino acids. V trimming: 6 bases; J trimming: 3 bases; junction bases outside the gene matches: 5. Germline V CDR1 and CDR2: MDHEN, SYDVKM. This chain's CDR3 is CASRRQGASYEQYF. DNA for the CDR3: TGTGCCAGCAGGAGACAGGGGGCGAGCTACGAGCAGTACTTC.

This clone was counted only a few times. This rearrangement joins TRBV9 to TRBJ2-7; TRBD1 agrees at 8 bases. The CDR3 loop spans 14 amino acids. From germline, CDR1 is SGDLS and CDR2 YYNGEE. J was trimmed by 1 base and V by 4 bases; bases with no gene match: 4. CDR3 in DNA: TGTGCCAGCAGCCCTCAGGGGGCGTCCTACGAGCAGTACTTC. It specifies CASSPQGASYEQYF.